What follows is one T cell receptor beta chain and its context. No antigen is known for it. This record belongs to a study of cytomegalovirus exposure and HLA in healthy donors. General study findings and limits: First-cohort TCR clusters were later found to tend to co-occur in the approximately 120 validation repertoires. Using the classifier, cytomegalovirus status was reportedly diagnosed with high specificity and sensitivity. Researchers reported that a few CMV-associated chains were confirmed in vitro as CMV antigen-specific. A list of about 160 TCR beta chains associated with cytomegalovirus was given.

TCRdb's table, derived via immunoSEQ multiplex PCR, lists solely in-frame clones and lacks some. The table lists about 140,000 clones, 85% to 90% of them singletons. This CDR3 has 13 residues. The germline V gene has CDR1 SQVTM and CDR2 ANQGSEA. The J segment lost 3 bases and the V segment lost 3 bases, leaving 3 bases of the junction unmatched. The TCR originated in a woman aged 18-29 years in good health and CMV-seropositive. The sample comprised PBMCs. This rearrangement joins TRBV29-1 to TRBJ2-7; 9 positions agree with TRBD1. The CDR3 sequence: CSVEGQGHYEQYF. CDR3 coding DNA: TGCAGCGTTGAGGGACAGGGTCACTACGAGCAGTACTTC.